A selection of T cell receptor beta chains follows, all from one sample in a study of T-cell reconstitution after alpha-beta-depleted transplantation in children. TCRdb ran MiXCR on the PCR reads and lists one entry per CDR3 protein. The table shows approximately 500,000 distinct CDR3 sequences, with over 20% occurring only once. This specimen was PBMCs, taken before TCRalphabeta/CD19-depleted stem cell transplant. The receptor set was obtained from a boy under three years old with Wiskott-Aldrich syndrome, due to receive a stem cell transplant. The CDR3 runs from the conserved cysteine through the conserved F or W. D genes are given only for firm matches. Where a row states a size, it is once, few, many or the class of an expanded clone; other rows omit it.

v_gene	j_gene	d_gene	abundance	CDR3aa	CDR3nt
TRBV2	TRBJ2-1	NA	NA	CATRQNNEQFF	TGTGCAACACGACAGAACAATGAGCAGTTCTTC
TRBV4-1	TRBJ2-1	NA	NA	CASSQESNYLYEQFF	TGCGCCAGCAGCCAAGAAAGTAACTACCTCTATGAGCAGTTCTTC
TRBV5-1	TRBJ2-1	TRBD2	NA	CASSWVAGVTGNEQFF	TGCGCCAGCAGCTGGGTAGCGGGAGTTACGGGGAATGAGCAGTTCTTC
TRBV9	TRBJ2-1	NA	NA	CASSVATSFDEQFF	TGTGCCAGCAGCGTAGCCACTTCCTTCGACGAGCAGTTCTTC
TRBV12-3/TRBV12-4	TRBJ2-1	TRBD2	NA	CASSLGLASIF	TGTGCCAGCAGTTTAGGACTAGCCTCGATCTTC
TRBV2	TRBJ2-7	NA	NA	CASGRWERRGDEQYF	TGTGCCAGTGGGCGCTGGGAGCGGAGAGGGGACGAGCAGTACTTC
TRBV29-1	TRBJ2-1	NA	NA	CSASSEGLYNEQFF	TGCAGCGCCTCATCGGAGGGCCTCTACAATGAGCAGTTCTTC
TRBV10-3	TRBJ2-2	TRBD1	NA	CAISRQGAPNTGELFF	TGTGCCATCAGCCGACAGGGCGCACCGAACACCGGGGAGCTGTTTTTT
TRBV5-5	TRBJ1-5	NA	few	CASGGNRKGSNQPQHF	TGTGCCAGCGGAGGCAACAGGAAAGGCAGCAATCAGCCCCAGCATTTT
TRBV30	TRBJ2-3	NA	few	CAWSPKDTQYF	TGTGCCTGGAGCCCGAAGGATACGCAGTATTTT
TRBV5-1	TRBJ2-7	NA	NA	CASSFEGAYEQYF	TGCGCCAGCAGCTTCGAGGGGGCCTACGAGCAGTACTTC
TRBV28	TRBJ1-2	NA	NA	CASSPGFYGYTF	TGTGCCAGCAGTCCTGGATTCTATGGCTACACCTTC
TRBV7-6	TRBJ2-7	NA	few	CASSRYRSQQVNRNEQYF	TGTGCCAGCAGCCGATACCGCTCCCAACAGGTAAACAGGAACGAGCAGTACTTC
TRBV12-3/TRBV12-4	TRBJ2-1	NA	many	CASSALTSSGYNEQFF	TGTGCCAGCAGCGCCCTGACTAGTAGTGGGTACAATGAGCAGTTCTTC
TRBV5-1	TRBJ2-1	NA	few	CASSSSASNEQFF	TGCGCCAGCAGCTCTAGCGCCTCCAATGAGCAGTTCTTC
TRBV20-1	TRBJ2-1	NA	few	CSAHSMNEQFF	TGCAGTGCTCATTCGATGAATGAGCAGTTCTTC
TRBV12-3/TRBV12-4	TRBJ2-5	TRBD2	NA	CASTVAGGSGIETQYF	TGTGCCAGCACCGTAGCGGGAGGTTCGGGGATTGAGACCCAGTACTTC
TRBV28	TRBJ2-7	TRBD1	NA	CASSLVRAGGLRSYEQYF	TGTGCCAGCAGTTTGGTTCGGGCAGGGGGCCTCCGCTCCTACGAGCAGTACTTC
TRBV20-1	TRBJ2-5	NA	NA	CSASGHQETQYF	TGCAGTGCTAGCGGGCACCAAGAGACCCAGTACTTC
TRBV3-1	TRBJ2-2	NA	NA	CASSQATGWAGELFF	TGTGCCAGCAGCCAAGCAACAGGGTGGGCCGGGGAGCTGTTTTTT
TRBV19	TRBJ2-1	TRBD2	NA	CATTGGMFGNEQFF	TGTGCCACCACCGGGGGGATGTTCGGCAATGAGCAGTTCTTC
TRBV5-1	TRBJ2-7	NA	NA	CASSLGPHQAEQYF	TGCGCCAGCAGCTTGGGGCCACACCAGGCCGAGCAGTACTTC
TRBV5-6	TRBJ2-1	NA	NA	CASSLSVLATSEFF	TGTGCCAGCAGCTTGTCGGTGCTTGCTACAAGTGAGTTCTTC
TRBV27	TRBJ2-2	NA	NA	CASSLRGFGELFF	TGTGCCAGCAGTTTACGGGGCTTCGGGGAGCTGTTTTTT
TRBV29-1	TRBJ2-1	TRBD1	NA	CSATDRAEQFF	TGCAGCGCAACAGACAGGGCTGAGCAGTTCTTC
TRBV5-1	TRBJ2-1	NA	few	CASSSRTDRAYNEQFF	TGCGCCAGCAGCTCTAGGACCGACAGAGCCTACAATGAGCAGTTCTTC
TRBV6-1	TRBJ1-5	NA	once	CASSASGVVQPQHF	TGTGCCAGCAGTGCTTCAGGGGTAGTTCAGCCCCAGCATTTT
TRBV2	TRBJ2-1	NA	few	CASSGGGGYNEQFF	TGTGCCAGCAGTGGAGGAGGAGGGTACAATGAGCAGTTCTTC
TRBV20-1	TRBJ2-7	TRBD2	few	CSAGGLAISYEQYF	TGCAGTGCTGGAGGACTAGCGATCTCCTACGAGCAGTACTTC
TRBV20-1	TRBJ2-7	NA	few	CSALQQGHEQYF	TGCAGTGCCCTCCAACAGGGCCACGAGCAGTACTTC
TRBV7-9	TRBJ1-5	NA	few	CASSLGTGLQNQPQHF	TGTGCCAGCAGCTTAGGAACCGGGCTGCAGAATCAGCCCCAGCATTTT
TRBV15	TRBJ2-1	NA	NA	CATSLFPREQFF	TGTGCCACCAGCCTATTTCCAAGGGAGCAGTTCTTC
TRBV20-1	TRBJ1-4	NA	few	CSANKLGYSEELFF	TGCAGTGCTAACAAGCTAGGTTACAGTGAGGAACTGTTTTTT
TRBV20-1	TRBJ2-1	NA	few	CSASLVGHEQFF	TGCAGTGCTAGTCTCGTGGGCCATGAGCAGTTCTTC
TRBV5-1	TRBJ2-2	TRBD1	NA	CASSLAGTDTGELFF	TGCGCCAGCAGCTTGGCCGGGACAGACACCGGGGAGCTGTTTTTT
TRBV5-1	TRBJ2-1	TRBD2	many	CASSLGSGRITNEQFF	TGCGCCAGCAGCTTGGGTAGCGGGAGAATCACGAATGAGCAGTTCTTC
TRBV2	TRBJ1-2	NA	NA	CASRRVPHGYTF	TGTGCCAGCAGGAGGGTCCCCCATGGCTACACCTTC
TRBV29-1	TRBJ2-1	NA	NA	CSVSGTANSYNEQFF	TGCAGCGTTTCAGGCACAGCGAACTCCTACAATGAGCAGTTCTTC
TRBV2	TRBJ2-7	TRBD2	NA	CASTKGALAGPFELFYEQYF	TGTGCCAGCACTAAAGGTGCACTAGCGGGACCCTTTGAGCTCTTCTACGAGCAGTACTTC
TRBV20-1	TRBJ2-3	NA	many	CSARDTGVTDTQYF	TGCAGTGCTAGAGATACCGGGGTCACAGATACGCAGTATTTT
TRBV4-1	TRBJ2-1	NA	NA	CASSQLGLFYNEQFF	TGCGCCAGCAGCCAACTAGGACTCTTCTACAATGAGCAGTTCTTC
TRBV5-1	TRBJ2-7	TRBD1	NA	CASSLVATGGSEQYF	TGCGCCAGCAGCTTGGTGGCAACAGGGGGAAGCGAGCAGTACTTC
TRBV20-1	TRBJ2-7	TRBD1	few	CSASRGGALVNEQYF	TGCAGTGCTAGTAGAGGGGGCGCATTGGTCAACGAGCAGTACTTC
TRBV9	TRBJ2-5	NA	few	CASSIRDGNLYQETQYF	TGTGCCAGCAGCATCCGGGACGGAAATTTGTACCAAGAGACCCAGTACTTC